Listed below are T cell receptor beta chains from one sample, sequenced in a study of shared clonotypes between healthy human individuals. The protocol was immunoSEQ multiplex PCR, while the TCRdb copy is restricted to in-frame clones and leaves out a portion. The repertoire holds over a million clones, with more than 75% as singletons. Material for sequencing was memory CD4+ T cells from PBMCs. The receptor set was obtained from a man between 18 and 29 years old in good health. Some clones in this sample may be carry-over from other donors' samples. CDR3s include the opening cysteine and the closing phenylalanine or tryptophan. The order of the fields is clone size, J gene, V gene, D gene, CDR3 DNA, CDR3 protein. A D gene is named only where the DNA matches it firmly. Clone size, where shown, is once, few, many, or a class for clones that have expanded.

>.|TRBJ2-2|TRBV10-3|TRBD2
TGTGCCATCAGTGGCCCGGGACTAGCGGGAGGGGGGACCGGGGAGCTGTTTTTT
CAISGPGLAGGGTGELFF
>.|TRBJ2-7|TRBV6-5|TRBD2
TGTGCCAGCAGTTACGGGACTAGCGGTCCCTCGGACGAGCAGTACTTC
CASSYGTSGPSDEQYF
>.|TRBJ2-5|TRBV7-3|TRBD2
TGTGCCAGCAGCGCCACTGGCCCGGGGGGGACCCAGTACTTC
CASSATGPGGTQYF
>.|TRBJ1-1|TRBV27|TRBD1
TGTGCCAGCAGAGAATTTGGGGCAGGGGGGAGCACTGAAGCTTTCTTT
CASREFGAGGSTEAFF
>.|TRBJ2-7|TRBV6-6|.
TGTGCCAGCAGGATGGACTATAACTACGAGCAGTACTTC
CASRMDYNYEQYF
>once|TRBJ2-2|TRBV5-1|TRBD2
TGCGCCAGCAGCCCGGACGGGACTAGCGGGACCGGGGAGCTGTTTTTT
CASSPDGTSGTGELFF
>once|TRBJ2-5|TRBV11-2|.
TGTGCCAGCAGCCCTGGGCGGGAGACCCAGTACTTC
CASSPGRETQYF
>.|TRBJ1-5|TRBV11-2|TRBD1
TGTGCCAGCAGCTTAGACGGCCGAGGGGGCTATAGCAATCAGCCCCAGCATTTT
CASSLDGRGGYSNQPQHF
>.|TRBJ1-2|TRBV28|TRBD1
TGTGCCAGCATAGAGGTAGGGGGCTCGAGGTCGGATGGCTACACCTTC
CASIEVGGSRSDGYTF
>.|TRBJ2-3|TRBV7-9|.
TGTGCCAGCAGCTCTGGTGGACGCCATACGCAGTATTTT
CASSSGGRHTQYF
>.|TRBJ2-1|TRBV29-1|.
TGCAGCTCCGCGGAGGTCGGGGAGCAGTTCTTC
CSSAEVGEQFF
>.|TRBJ2-5|TRBV19|.
TGTGCCAGTAGTATAATGGTAGGGGAGACCCAGTACTTC
CASSIMVGETQYF
>.|TRBJ2-4|TRBV9|.
TGTGCCAGCAGCGCCCAGCCGGGAGTTATAAACATTCAGTACTTC
CASSAQPGVINIQYF
>many|TRBJ1-2|TRBV7-9|.
TGTGCCTACACCCCGGGACTCGTGGGGAGCTACACCTTC
CAYTPGLVGSYTF